This TCR beta chain was documented in a study of blood T cell repertoires in COVID-19. Clones were sequenced by immunoSEQ multiplex PCR, and TCRdb holds only the in-frame ones, with some missing. The top ten clones hold roughly 0.82% of a sample with 150,000 to 200,000 clones, about nine tenths of them seen once. This CDR3 is built from 16 residues. Germline CDR1 is MNHEY and CDR2 is SMNVEV (reference sequence). The trim removed 1 base at V and 1 base at J, leaving 5 bases unmatched. The sequence came from a young woman who had recovered from COVID-19. V and J are TRBV27 and TRBJ1-1, with 8 nucleotides matching TRBD1. Sequences were obtained from PBMCs or T cells enriched from blood (not recorded which). CDR3 residues: CASSLYQGAANTEAFF. In nucleotides, the CDR3 is TGTGCCAGCAGTTTATATCAGGGGGCGGCGAACACTGAAGCTTTCTTT.